Sequencing of this T cell receptor (beta chain) was carried out in a study of regulatory T cells in long-lasting Graves disease. Germline-derived CDR1 and CDR2 are MDHEN and SYDVKM. The V gene end was trimmed by 2 bases and the J gene end by 8 bases; junction bases not matched to a gene: 10. This CDR3 comprises 16 residues. Arm-PCR with iRepertoire HTBI primers amplified the CDR3 regions for these TCR beta libraries. TCRdb reprocessed the multiplex PCR reads with MiXCR, giving one entry per CDR3 protein. The data show about 330,000 distinct CDR3 sequences, with about 17% seen just once and around 20% held by the top ten. Regarding time point: newly diagnosed GD, antithyroid drugs for less than 3 months. After RNA was extracted from PBMCs, the TCR library was made from it. The data were also submitted as part of a second study, on T cells in Graves' hyperthyroidism and ophthalmopathy.

The chain joins TRBV28 to TRBJ2-1, with 9 bases that match TRBD2. Sequenced here: peripheral blood mononuclear cells (PBMCs), sampled at new diagnosis, from a patient treated with antithyroid drugs. This TCR was sampled from a woman under 30 with Graves disease. The CDR3 loop reads CASSLEASGMVYEQFF. CDR3 DNA: TGTGCCAGCAGTTTAGAGGCTAGCGGGATGGTCTATGAGCAGTTCTTC.